The present T cell receptor (beta chain) was sequenced within a study of T cell responses to AZD1222 COVID-19 vaccine. Study-wide findings and caveats: At baseline, just five to seven AZD1222 recipients tested seropositive. The study found vaccine-associated CD4 TCRs spanning spike, dominant at 160-218 and 743-854. Donors in the cohort were predominantly white British and more often female, and clonal diversity was possibly underestimated.

With regard to this clone: Its antigen is unidentified.

Clones were read by immunoSEQ multiplex PCR, and TCRdb kept only the in-frame ones, dropping some. Among 55,000 to 60,000 clones, more than 70% were seen once, and the ten largest hold approximately 19%. Germline loops: CDR1 SGHTA, CDR2 FQGNSA. The V and J ends lost 1 base and 3 bases respectively, with 12 bases between them. The CDR3 sequence is 15 residues long. Sample: peripheral blood, taken on day 0 of MenACWY control vaccination. The rearrangement joins TRBV7-2 to TRBJ1-1, with a weak D call TRBD1 (6 bases). The sequence was obtained from an adult in good health. Written as DNA, the CDR3 is TGTGCCAGCAGCTTAGTGGGGGGCGGGGACACTGAAGCTTTCTTT. This sequence encodes CASSLVGGGDTEAFF. The full variable domain, with the rest looked up from reference TRBV7-2 and TRBJ1-1, is GAGVSQSPSNKVTEKGKDVELRCDPISGHTALYWYRQSLGQGLEFLIYFQGNSAPDKSGLPSDRFSAERTGGSVSTLTIQRTQQEDSAVYLCASSLVGGGDTEAFFGQGTRLTVV.